This TCR beta chain was recovered during a study of CD8+CD57+ T cells in acquired aplastic anemia. Whole-study context: DNA recovered from sorted CD4+ and CD8+ cells had a mean of approximately 3.2 ug.

General observations from the study: Overlap between patients and controls comprised twenty-nine CD8+ CDR3 sequences.

Sequencing involved patients with CD8+CD57+ cell expansion previously shown by flow cytometry. Patients were therapy-naive when their blood was sampled. TCR beta VDJ and CDR3 profiles were obtained from a genomic DNA template. TCRdb called the reads again in MiXCR, with one record for every CDR3 protein. Found here are 160,000 or so distinct CDR3 sequences, roughly 48% of them singletons; the top ten hold 30% to 40%. With regard to this clonotype: Its antigen is undetermined.

CDR1 DFQATT and CDR2 SNEGSKA come from the germline V gene (reference sequence). The CDR3 is 13 amino acids. Trimming shortened V by 6 bases and J by 5 bases, and 11 bases separated the two germline ends. The source is a human donor with aplastic anemia. The sequencing input was sorted CD4+, CD8+, or CD8+CD57+ T cells (not recorded which) from PBMCs. The chain recombines TRBV20-1 with TRBJ1-6; unclear D gene. The CDR3 DNA reads TGCAGTGCCAGCAGCGCTAATAATTCACCCCTCCACTTT. It encodes CSASSANNSPLHF.